Following are 28 T cell receptor beta chains from one sample sequenced in a study of regulatory T cells in long-lasting Graves disease. Building of the TCR beta libraries involved iRepertoire HTBI primers and Arm-PCR of CDR3 regions. MiXCR, run by TCRdb on the multiplex PCR reads, gives a single entry per CDR3 protein. The sample holds about 470,000 distinct CDR3 sequences; roughly 20% are singletons and the top ten take 7.8%. The time point here: persistent/refractory GD, antithyroid drugs over 5 years with positive TRAb. The TCR library was prepared using RNA isolated from PBMCs. The sample was peripheral blood mononuclear cells (PBMCs), taken when the disease was refractory, from a patient treated with antithyroid drugs. These receptors were collected from a female donor with Graves disease.

This clonotype was observed a handful of times. This chain uses TRBV27 with TRBJ1-1, with D possibly being TRBD1 (5 bases). V dropped 5 bases and J dropped 3 bases, with 25 bases sitting between them. In germline, CDR1 is MNHEY, CDR2 SMNVEV (reference sequence). This CDR3 has 18 residues. The CDR3 bases are TGTGCCAGCAGTCCCGACCGGGGCTTCGACCTAGGGTACACTGAAGCTTTCTTT. Residues: CASSPDRGFDLGYTEAFF.

This clonotype came up many times. The CDR3 is CASSLAPVEKLFF. DNA of the CDR3: TGTGCCAGCAGCTTAGCACCCGTTGAAAAACTGTTTTTT. The gene calls are TRBV7-8 and TRBJ1-4, with unresolved D. Germline V CDR1 and CDR2: SGHVS, FQNEAQ. The CDR3 is 13 amino acids. Trimming took off 0 bases at V and 7 bases at J, with 6 bases between the two ends. Full variable domain (remainder filled in from reference TRBV7-8 and TRBJ1-4): GAGVSQSPRYKVAKRGQDVALRCDPISGHVSLFWYQQALGQGPEFLTYFQNEAQLDKSGLPSDRFFAERPEGSVSTLKIQRTQQEDSAVYLCASSLAPVEKLFFGSGTQLSVL.

The gene calls are TRBV7-3 and TRBJ2-3; D gene ambiguous. The V gene's germline CDR1 is SGHTA and CDR2 FQGTGA. The CDR3 totals 15 residues. V was pared by 3 bases and J by 4 bases, with 14 bases between. CDR3 region: CASSLRRAASDTQYF. The DNA for the CDR3 is TGTGCCAGCAGCTTGAGACGGGCGGCGTCAGATACGCAGTATTTT.

The rearrangement uses TRBV30 and TRBJ2-5; D is uncertain. This CDR3 spans 13 amino acids. The ends were cut back, 3 bases at V and 2 bases at J, with 10 bases in the middle. Germline assignment: CDR1 GTSNPN and CDR2 SVGIG (reference sequence). The DNA for the CDR3 is TGTGCCTGGAGATACACCAGTCAAGAGACCCAGTACTTC. Its protein is CAWRYTSQETQYF.

CDR3 sequence (DNA): TGTGCCTGGGGCCGGGACAATCAGCCCCAGCATTTT. It yields the protein CAWGRDNQPQHF. V usage is TRBV30 and J usage is TRBJ1-5; D remains ambiguous. In germline, CDR1 is GTSNPN, CDR2 SVGIG (reference sequence). CDR3 size: 12 residues. The V end lost 5 bases, the J end lost 3 bases, and 8 bases lay between the germline ends.

In its sample, this clonotype was seen many times. The chain combines TRBV5-1 with TRBJ2-7; D is ambiguous. CDR1 is SGHRS, CDR2 YFSETQ, per germline. This CDR3 is 14 amino acids long. V was trimmed by 1 base and J by 0 bases, leaving 8 bases between them. In DNA, the CDR3 is TGCGCCAGCAGCTTGCAGGAGAGCTCCTACGAGCAGTACTTC. It translates to CASSLQESSYEQYF. Using reference TRBV5-1 and TRBJ2-7 for the parts outside the CDR3, the full variable domain is KAGVTQTPRYLIKTRGQQVTLSCSPISGHRSVSWYQQTPGQGLQFLFEYFSETQRNKGNFPGRFSGRQFSNSRSEMNVSTLELGDSALYLCASSLQESSYEQYFGPGTRLTVT.

Concerning this clonotype itself: This likely came from a read error, as a far larger clone is one base away. The V gene is TRBV7-9, the J gene TRBJ2-5; perhaps TRBD1 as D (5 bases). The CDR3 length is 16 residues. In germline, CDR1 is SEHNR, CDR2 FQNEAQ (reference sequence). The CDR3 reads CVSSLGARRTQETQYF. CDR3 nucleotides: TGTGTCAGCAGCTTAGGGGCGCGACGGACCCAAGAGACCCAGTACTTC.

This clonotype was detected a few times. The V and J genes are TRBV7-2 and TRBJ2-7; 12 bases are a match to TRBD2. CDR3 size: 15 residues. V was clipped by 3 bases and J by 5 bases; unmatched bases: 5. CDR1 and CDR2 from the germline V gene are SGHTA and FQGNSA. DNA of the CDR3: TGTGCCAGCAGCTTTCTAGCGGGAGGGCCAAACGAGCAGTACTTC. It yields the protein CASSFLAGGPNEQYF. The whole variable domain, filled in from reference TRBV7-2 and TRBJ2-7, reads GAGVSQSPSNKVTEKGKDVELRCDPISGHTALYWYRQSLGQGLEFLIYFQGNSAPDKSGLPSDRFSAERTGGSVSTLTIQRTQQEDSAVYLCASSFLAGGPNEQYFGPGTRLTVT.

There are a few counts of this clonotype. CDR3: CSASGTSGLNEQYF. The CDR3 DNA is TGCAGTGCTTCCGGGACTAGCGGCTTAAACGAGCAGTACTTC. V is TRBV20-1 and J is TRBJ2-7; 11 bases line up with TRBD2. CDR3 length equals 14 residues. Germline CDR1 DFQATT, CDR2 SNEGSKA (reference sequence). Losses at the gene ends were 5 bases for V and 5 bases for J; bases not matched to a gene: 8.

This chain uses TRBV14 with TRBJ1-2; weak D call: TRBD1 (5 bases). V dropped 1 base and J dropped 3 bases, with 12 bases sitting between them. This CDR3 spans 15 amino acids. In germline, CDR1 is SGHDN, CDR2 FVKESK. The CDR3 DNA sequence: TGTGCCAGCAGCCAAGCCGGGGGGTCACACTATGGCTACACCTTC. This codes for CASSQAGGSHYGYTF.

In its sample, this clonotype was seen a few times. The chain combines TRBV20-1 with TRBJ1-1; TRBD1 is a possible D gene (6 bases). The germline CDR1 and CDR2 sequences are DFQATT and SNEGSKA (reference sequence). The CDR3 length is 15 residues. Trimming left V 3 bases short and J 4 bases short, with 18 bases between. CDR3 protein: CSARASGTPSTEAFF. In nucleotides, the CDR3 is TGCAGTGCTAGGGCCTCAGGGACACCCAGCACTGAAGCTTTCTTT.

J is TRBJ2-7 and V is TRBV27, with a weak D call TRBD1 (5 bases). CDR3 length: 15 residues. Germline CDR1 MNHEY, CDR2 SMNVEV (reference sequence). V lost 6 bases, J lost 0 bases, and 15 bases lay in between. The CDR3 DNA sequence: TGTGCCAGCAGAGGGTCCGTGGACAACTCCTACGAGCAGTACTTC. Translated: CASRGSVDNSYEQYF.

This clonotype turned up a few times. The V call is TRBV29-1, the J call TRBJ1-2; unclear D gene. The germline V gene has CDR1 SQVTM and CDR2 ANQGSEA. This CDR3 has 12 amino acids. V lost 5 bases, J lost 7 bases, and 14 bases lay in between. DNA of the CDR3: TGCAGCGTTCTAGGAAGGGTGACTGGCTACACCTTC. Its protein is CSVLGRVTGYTF. Using reference TRBV29-1 and TRBJ1-2 for the parts outside the CDR3, the full variable domain is SAVISQKPSRDICQRGTSLTIQCQVDSQVTMMFWYRQQPGQSLTLIATANQGSEATYESGFVIDKFPISRPNLTFSTLTVSNMSPEDSSIYLCSVLGRVTGYTFGSGTRLTVV.

The gene calls are TRBV11-2 and TRBJ1-1; TRBD1 aligns across 10 bases. V shed 1 base, J shed 6 bases, and the junction held 8 bases outside the gene matches. Germline lookup yields CDR1 SGHAT and CDR2 FQNNGV. The CDR3 covers 16 residues. DNA of the CDR3: TGTGCCAGCAGCTTAGGGACAGGGGGAATTATGGCTGAAGCTTTCTTT. This encodes CASSLGTGGIMAEAFF.

The sample holds many counts of this clonotype. V is TRBV20-1 and J is TRBJ2-5; 7 nucleotides line up with TRBD2. The CDR3 covers 14 residues. Trimming removed 6 bases from V and 7 bases from J; junction bases left unmatched: 14. CDR1 and CDR2 from the germline V gene are DFQATT and SNEGSKA (reference sequence). CDR3 protein: CSAVGHFSGSTQYF. In nucleotides, the CDR3 is TGCAGTGCCGTAGGGCATTTTAGCGGGTCGACCCAGTACTTC.

This clonotype was observed many times. J is TRBJ2-7 and V is TRBV6-1; TRBD1 matches 9 bases. The V gene end was trimmed by 7 bases and the J gene end by 3 bases; junction bases not matched to a gene: 4. Germline CDR1 MNHNS, CDR2 SASEGT. This CDR3 has 13 amino acids. CDR3 DNA sequence: TGTGCCAGCAAGGGACAGGGTTACTACGAGCAGTACTTC. This sequence encodes CASKGQGYYEQYF.

This clonotype was found many times. The chain employs TRBV6-1 and TRBJ1-2; tentatively, D is TRBD1 (5 bases). Germline CDR1 MNHNS, CDR2 SASEGT. Trimming removed 6 bases from V and 5 bases from J, with 16 bases in between. The CDR3 covers 14 residues. The CDR3 here is CASRSSGTVYGYTF. The CDR3 DNA reads as TGTGCCAGCAGGAGCTCCGGGACGGTATATGGCTACACCTTC.

The chain employs TRBV5-1 and TRBJ2-7, with D hard to call. Germline values: CDR1 SGHRS, CDR2 YFSETQ. This CDR3 region has 13 residues. V shed 1 base and J shed 7 bases, with 12 bases lying between them. The CDR3 nucleotides read TGCGCCAGCAGCTTGTCGTTATCCGGGGAGCAGTACTTC. Protein: CASSLSLSGEQYF.

This chain joins TRBV12-3 or TRBV12-4 and TRBJ2-7, with D perhaps matching TRBD1 or TRBD2 (7 bases each). This CDR3 contains 15 residues. V was pared by 2 bases and J by 8 bases, with 19 bases between. The CDR3 DNA is TGTGCCAGCAGTTTACAGGGGGGGGGGTCTTACAAGCAGTACTTC. Translation gives CASSLQGGGSYKQYF.

This clonotype has ten or more counts. This sequence joins TRBV20-1 and TRBJ2-7, with 7 nucleotides matching TRBD2. J was trimmed by 2 bases and V by 1 base; bases with no gene match: 2. This CDR3 spans 13 amino acids. The germline CDR1 and CDR2 sequences are DFQATT and SNEGSKA (reference sequence). The DNA for the CDR3 is TGCAGTGCTAGAGTGGCGGGAGCCTACGAGCAGTACTTC. Amino acid sequence: CSARVAGAYEQYF.

This clonotype was seen more than once but under ten times. The chain uses TRBV24-1 and TRBJ2-2; perhaps TRBD1 as D (6 bases). This CDR3 region has 14 residues. Germline V gene lookup returns CDR1 KGHDR and CDR2 SFDVKD. Trimming left V 5 bases short and J 6 bases short, with 12 bases between. The CDR3 protein is CATSGQGSAGELFF. The CDR3 nucleotides are TGTGCCACCAGTGGGCAGGGGTCTGCCGGGGAGCTGTTTTTT.

This clonotype was counted at least ten times. V gene TRBV7-8 combines with J gene TRBJ1-1, with 9 bases fitting TRBD1. This CDR3 contains 15 residues. CDR1 is SGHVS and CDR2 is FQNEAQ in the germline V gene. Trimming at V came to 2 bases and at J to 3 bases, leaving 4 bases not matched to a gene. The chain's CDR3 is CASSLSRTGDTEAFF. The DNA for the CDR3 is TGTGCCAGCAGCTTAAGCCGGACAGGGGACACTGAAGCTTTCTTT.

The chain couples TRBV10-3 to TRBJ2-2; TRBD1 aligns across 9 bases. With V trimmed by 6 bases and J by 6 bases, 8 bases remained unmatched. Germline values: CDR1 ENHRY, CDR2 SYGVKD. The CDR3 is made up of 15 amino acids. CDR3 loop: CAIRGQGPVSGELFF. The CDR3 bases are TGTGCCATCAGGGGACAGGGACCCGTTTCCGGGGAGCTGTTTTTT.

This clonotype was detected a few times. The V and J genes are TRBV28 and TRBJ1-6, with D possibly being TRBD1 (6 bases). In germline, CDR1 is MDHEN, CDR2 SYDVKM. The ends were cut back, 0 bases at V and 5 bases at J, with 8 bases in the middle. The CDR3 has 15 amino acids. CDR3 coding DNA: TGTGCCAGCAGTTTATGGGCAGGGGATAATTCACCCCTCCACTTT. Translation: CASSLWAGDNSPLHF.

This clonotype was detected a few times. This chain links TRBV13 with TRBJ1-1, with unresolved D. There are 13 residues in the CDR3. The ends were cut back, 5 bases at V and 11 bases at J, with 18 bases in the middle. Germline CDR1 is PRHDT and CDR2 is FYEKMQ (reference sequence). Written as DNA, the CDR3 is TGTGCCAGCAGCCGCTCAGAGGACCCGACTGCTTTCTTT. It translates to CASSRSEDPTAFF.

V usage is TRBV7-8 and J usage is TRBJ2-2; D perhaps matches TRBD2 (6 bases). Germline CDR1 and CDR2: SGHVS and FQNEAQ. V was clipped by 3 bases and J by 2 bases, with 10 bases between them. This CDR3 comprises 15 residues. This CDR3 reads CASSFRESNTGELFF. In nucleotides, the CDR3 is TGTGCCAGCAGCTTTCGGGAGTCAAACACCGGGGAGCTGTTTTTT.

The table lists this clonotype with a few counts. This chain joins TRBV28 and TRBJ1-4, with D unresolved. CDR1 and CDR2 (germline): MDHEN, SYDVKM. The V and J ends lost 8 bases and 3 bases respectively, with 10 bases between them. The CDR3 contains 13 residues. The DNA for the CDR3 is TGTGCCAGCCGGGATACAGCTAATGAAAAACTGTTTTTT. It is translated as CASRDTANEKLFF.

There are many counts of this clonotype. CDR3 in DNA: TGCAGCGCCGAGACAGGGGGCGCTGCCCTTGGGGCCAACGTCCTGACTTTC. Amino acid sequence: CSAETGGAALGANVLTF. The V and J genes are TRBV29-1 and TRBJ2-6; 10 positions agree with TRBD1. The germline gives CDR1 SQVTM, CDR2 ANQGSEA. Trimming took 7 bases from V and 3 from J; bases not matched to a gene: 12. There are 17 residues in the CDR3.